This T cell receptor beta chain was retrieved from a study of cytomegalovirus exposure and HLA in healthy donors. The primer mix had 60 Vbeta and 13 Jbeta primers. Sequencing was performed with immunoSEQ multiplex PCR; in TCRdb, only in-frame clones are kept and a portion is missing. The sample records over 90,000 clones, over 65% being singletons. Remarks on this clone: What it recognizes is unknown.

Findings and caveats of the study: Other equally common chains were less clonally expanded than HLA-associated TCR beta chains, a later analysis showed. Upon later analysis, TCR association rates were observed to vary by HLA locus, being highest for DRB1 and lowest for HLA-C. Later analysis associated a missense DCLRE1C variant with TCR beta V- and J-gene trimming.

The V gene's germline CDR1 is SGHRS and CDR2 YFSETQ. V was trimmed by 6 bases and J by 4 bases, leaving 13 bases between them. The CDR3 spans 13 residues. Material: PBMCs. The origin of this receptor is a man aged 40-50 years in good health and CMV-seronegative. The chain joins TRBV5-1 to TRBJ1-1; TRBD1 might be the D (6 bases). Written as DNA, the CDR3 is TGCGCCAGCACAGGACAGTTGGCCACTGAAGCTTTCTTT. Translating it yields CASTGQLATEAFF.